This paragraph covers one T cell receptor beta chain sequence. Its antigen is not known. The source of the sample is a study of primary melanoma T cells and metastatic recurrence. The study's findings and limits: Melanomas with T-cell fraction above 20% appeared to have better outcomes. Progression-free survival prediction reportedly improved most when T-cell fraction, rather than another histopathological variable, joined tumor thickness. Primary melanomas may harbor an effective T-cell antitumor response, authors suggested.

Assay: immunoSEQ multiplex PCR; the TCRdb copy retains only in-frame clones and omits some. The table includes 400 to 500 clones, about four fifths detected once. Trimming took 4 bases from V and 2 from J, leaving 12 bases between them. Germline loops: CDR1 KGHSH, CDR2 LQKENI. CDR3 length equals 14 residues. The specimen was melanoma tumor tissue. The sequence was obtained from a human donor with melanoma. The chain carries TRBV18 and TRBJ2-7, with D perhaps TRBD1 (5 bases). CDR3 protein: CASSLIDRAYEQYF. The CDR3 nucleotides read TGTGCCAGCTCACTGATCGACAGAGCCTACGAGCAGTACTTC. Full variable domain (rest looked up from reference TRBV18 and TRBJ2-7): NAGVMQNPRHLVRRRGQEARLRCSPMKGHSHVYWYRQLPEEGLKFMVYLQKENIIDESGMPKERFSAEFPKEGPSILRIQQVVRGDSAAYFCASSLIDRAYEQYFGPGTRLTVT.